These T cell receptor beta chains were read from a single sample in a study of blood T cell repertoires in COVID-19. TCRdb keeps only in-frame clones here, not all; method: immunoSEQ multiplex PCR. The data hold about 340,000 clones, with approximately 86% observed a single time. Sequences were obtained from PBMCs or T cells enriched from blood (not recorded which). All receptors derive from a woman in her forties with acute COVID-19. CDR3s include the opening cysteine and the closing phenylalanine or tryptophan. Fields, in order: V gene, J gene, clone size, D gene, CDR3 DNA, CDR3 protein. D genes are given only for firm matches. Size is omitted from some rows. Given values are once, few, many or a class for expanded clones.

TRBV4-2,TRBJ1-4,-,TRBD1,TGTGCCAGCAGCCAAGGGGGACAGGGCTTTATTGAAAAACTGTTTTTT,CASSQGGQGFIEKLFF
TRBV20-1,TRBJ1-2,few,-,TGCAGTGCTAGAGTCGCCCGGGGCTACACCTTC,CSARVARGYTF
TRBV5-6,TRBJ2-7,-,-,TGTGCCAGCAGCCTAGCCGGGACACCCGTCTACGAGCAGTACTTC,CASSLAGTPVYEQYF
TRBV19,TRBJ2-5,-,TRBD1,TGTGCCAGTAGTATAGATCTCTGGACAGGCGACCAAGAGACCCAGTACTTC,CASSIDLWTGDQETQYF
TRBV9,TRBJ1-4,-,TRBD1,TGTGCCAGCAGCGTAGGGACAGGGACAGGGGGAAAACTGTTTTTT,CASSVGTGTGGKLFF
TRBV5-1,TRBJ2-2,-,-,TGCGCCAGCAGCTTGAATGGACAATCGAACACCGGGGAGCTGTTTTTT,CASSLNGQSNTGELFF
TRBV5-1,TRBJ1-1,-,-,TGCGCCAGCAGCTTGGAGGGTCTCTTGAGAGGGGGCACTGAAGCTTTCTTT,CASSLEGLLRGGTEAFF
TRBV29-1,TRBJ1-2,few,-,TGCAGCGTAGATTGGGTCGACAGGCCTACCTATGGCTACACCTTC,CSVDWVDRPTYGYTF
TRBV5-1,TRBJ1-1,-,-,TGCGCCAGCAGCTTGTCCAGCGGGGCGAACACTGAAGCTTTCTTT,CASSLSSGANTEAFF
TRBV7-9,TRBJ2-3,-,-,TGTGCCAGCAGCTCAAATCGGGGGGCAGACGATACGCAGTATTTT,CASSSNRGADDTQYF
TRBV11-2,TRBJ2-3,-,-,TGTGCCAGCACCCCAAGCACAGATACGCAGTATTTT,CASTPSTDTQYF
TRBV2,TRBJ1-2,-,TRBD1,TGTGCCAGCAGTGAACGTTCGGGACAGCCCTATGGCTACACCTTC,CASSERSGQPYGYTF
TRBV2,TRBJ2-1,-,TRBD2,TGTGCCAGCAGTAAGACTAGCGGGGGGGCCAATGAGCAGTTCTTC,CASSKTSGGANEQFF
TRBV19,TRBJ2-1,-,-,TGTGCCAGTAGTATGCGGGCAGAATGGCAGTTCTTC,CASSMRAEWQFF
TRBV7-9,TRBJ2-2,-,TRBD1,TGTGCCAGCCCGCCACAGGGGTTCGCCGGGGAGCTGTTTTTT,CASPPQGFAGELFF
TRBV6-1,TRBJ1-3,-,-,TGTGCCAGCAGTGAAGCGGGGGGGACTGGAAACACCATATATTTT,CASSEAGGTGNTIYF
TRBV5-8,TRBJ2-3,-,TRBD2,TGTGCCAGCAGCTTGGGAAGCGGGGGGAGCACAGATACGCAGTATTTT,CASSLGSGGSTDTQYF
TRBV6-2/TRBV6-3,TRBJ2-7,-,TRBD2,TGTGCCAGCAGTTTAGGGACTAGCGGTTACGCCTACGAGCAGTACTTC,CASSLGTSGYAYEQYF
TRBV4-2,TRBJ2-1,-,-,TGTGCCAGCAGCCAAGATATCACTAGCCGTTACAATGAGCAGTTCTTC,CASSQDITSRYNEQFF
TRBV28,TRBJ2-1,-,TRBD2,TGTGCCAGCAGCATCCCTAGCGGGATCTCCTACAATGAGCAGTTCTTC,CASSIPSGISYNEQFF
TRBV28,TRBJ1-2,-,-,TGTGCCAGCAGCGGCCGGGTCCCCGGTGGGTCTAACTATGGCTACACCTTC,CASSGRVPGGSNYGYTF
TRBV18,TRBJ1-5,-,-,TGTGCCAGCTCGAGAACACAGGGAAATCAGCCCCAGCATTTT,CASSRTQGNQPQHF
TRBV28,TRBJ2-7,many,TRBD1,TGTGCCAGCAGATCGGACAGGGGCGGGAACGAGCAGTACTTC,CASRSDRGGNEQYF
TRBV12-3/TRBV12-4,TRBJ1-2,-,-,TGTGCCAGCAGTTTTTCCGGGACATATGGCTACACCTTC,CASSFSGTYGYTF
TRBV21-1,TRBJ1-1,-,-,TGTGCCAGCAGCCTACATATCGGACAGCTCGAGAACACTGAAGCTTTCTTT,CASSLHIGQLENTEAFF
TRBV6-2/TRBV6-3,TRBJ1-6,-,-,TGTGCCAGCAGTTACGCCCTAGGGGGGGCAGGTTCACCCCTCCACTTT,CASSYALGGAGSPLHF
TRBV15,TRBJ2-5,-,-,TGTGCCACCAGCAATAATGACGGAGTTCAAGAGACCCAGTACTTC,CATSNNDGVQETQYF
TRBV9,TRBJ2-1,-,TRBD1,TGTGCCAGCAGCGTCGGACAGGGATTATACAATGAGCAGTTCTTC,CASSVGQGLYNEQFF
TRBV9,TRBJ2-1,-,-,TGTGCCAGCAGCGCCGACCTTTTTGGGGAGGATAATGAGCAGTTCTTC,CASSADLFGEDNEQFF
TRBV7-9,TRBJ1-1,once,-,TGTGCCAGCAGACTCGATGGGGCCCTTGAAGCTTTCTTT,CASRLDGALEAFF
TRBV29-1,TRBJ2-7,-,-,TGCAGCGTTGTATCCGCCAGGGGAAGCTCCTACGAGCAGTACTTC,CSVVSARGSSYEQYF
TRBV25-1,TRBJ2-1,-,TRBD1,TGTGCCAGCAGCGGACAGGGGCTATTCAATGAGCAGTTCTTC,CASSGQGLFNEQFF
TRBV20-1,TRBJ2-2,-,TRBD2,TGCAGTGCTAGTATTTCCAGCGGGGGGACCGGGGAGCTGTTTTTT,CSASISSGGTGELFF
TRBV7-2,TRBJ1-3,-,-,TGTGCCAGCAGCTTACGGGGAGTCTCTGGAAACACCATATATTTT,CASSLRGVSGNTIYF
TRBV9,TRBJ1-2,-,TRBD1,TGTGCCAGCAGCGTAGGGACAGGCGGAATAGCTAACTATGGCTACACCTTC,CASSVGTGGIANYGYTF
TRBV9,TRBJ1-6,-,TRBD1,TGTGCCAGCAGCGTCCAGGGGGCTTATAATTCACCCCTCCACTTT,CASSVQGAYNSPLHF
TRBV19,TRBJ1-5,-,TRBD1,TGTGCCAGTCGGGACAGGGCCAATCAGCCCCAGCATTTT,CASRDRANQPQHF
TRBV11-2,TRBJ1-6,-,-,TGTGCCAGCAGCTCTCGAGGACGGGGGAACTTTAATTCACCCCTCCACTTT,CASSSRGRGNFNSPLHF
TRBV5-4,TRBJ2-1,-,TRBD2,TGTGCCAGCAGCTTGGGTCGGGGGGGAGACCCCTACAATGAGCAGTTCTTC,CASSLGRGGDPYNEQFF
TRBV5-1,TRBJ2-2,-,-,TGCGCCAGCAGCTTGGATCTAGCGAAGAACACCGGGGAGCTGTTTTTT,CASSLDLAKNTGELFF
TRBV20-1,TRBJ1-1,-,-,TGCAGTGCTACCAGGAACACTGAAGCTTTCTTT,CSATRNTEAFF
TRBV5-1,TRBJ2-3,once,-,TGCGCCAGCAGCTTGGGGACTATGCCATCTAGCACAGATACGCAGTATTTT,CASSLGTMPSSTDTQYF
TRBV5-1,TRBJ1-5,-,-,TGCGCCAGCAGCTTGGGAGGTAGCAATCAGCCCCAGCATTTT,CASSLGGSNQPQHF